This T cell receptor beta chain came from a study of blood T cell repertoires in COVID-19. Original analysis: Amplification of reference gene primers provided the estimated nucleated cell counts. Profiling relied on immunoSEQ multiplex PCR, and the TCRdb table lists in-frame clones only, not all of them. V and J calls and clone size are given by that table; D and trimming were obtained from the DNA. Here the sample spans approximately 37,000 clones, 65% to 90% being singletons. This clone was counted only a few times. CDR1 is SGHDT, CDR2 YYEEEE, per germline. CDR3 length equals 14 residues. The V gene end was trimmed by 0 bases and the J gene end by 2 bases; junction bases not matched to a gene: 1.

Sequencing was carried out using peripheral blood. This chain joins TRBV5-6 and TRBJ2-7; TRBD1 aligns across 8 bases. The clonotype was recovered from a man aged 40-49 years with active COVID-19. This CDR3 is CASSLVGQAYEQYF. CDR3 DNA: TGTGCCAGCAGCTTGGTGGGACAGGCCTACGAGCAGTACTTC.